Each of the 18 T cell receptor beta chains below was sequenced from the same sample in a study of cytomegalovirus exposure and HLA in healthy donors. PCR involved 60 Vbeta and 13 Jbeta primers. Assay: immunoSEQ multiplex PCR; the TCRdb copy retains only in-frame clones and omits some. The sample includes about 150,000 clones, about 88% of them seen just once. Sequences were obtained from PBMCs. The receptors derive from a woman aged 18 to 35 in good health and CMV-seronegative.

The V and J genes are TRBV28 and TRBJ2-6; perhaps TRBD1 as D (6 bases). Between the trimmed V and J ends, which lost 7 bases and 2 bases, there was a span of 12 bases. CDR3 length equals 15 residues. Germline lookup yields CDR1 MDHEN and CDR2 SYDVKM. CDR3 in amino acids: CASIGGLTGANVLTF. The CDR3 DNA follows: TGTGCCAGCATTGGGGGCTTAACTGGGGCCAACGTCCTGACTTTC.

This CDR3 reads CASSTRQGPQETQYF. CDR3 bases: TGTGCCAGCAGTACTCGACAGGGCCCCCAAGAGACCCAGTACTTC. This chain connects TRBV2 to TRBJ2-5, with 7 bases that match TRBD1. Germline CDR1 and CDR2: SNHLY and FYNNEI. The V gene end was trimmed by 5 bases and the J gene end by 1 base; junction bases not matched to a gene: 7. CDR3 length: 15 residues.

This clone was found a few times. The chain recombines TRBV5-4 with TRBJ1-2, with 8 bases identical to TRBD1. Per the germline V gene, CDR1 is SGHNT and CDR2 is YYREEE (reference sequence). Germline trimming cut 4 bases from V and 8 bases from J; bases unmatched to any gene: 7. The CDR3 is 13 residues long. This chain's CDR3 is CASSQDRVGGYTF. For the CDR3, the DNA is TGTGCCAGCAGCCAGGACAGGGTCGGCGGCTACACCTTC. The full variable domain, in which reference TRBV5-4 and TRBJ1-2 provide the parts outside the CDR3, is ETGVTQSPTHLIKTRGQQVTLRCSSQSGHNTVSWYQQALGQGPQFIFQYYREEENGRGNFPPRFSGLQFPNYSSELNVNALELDDSALYLCASSQDRVGGYTFGSGTRLTVV.

This clone was seen more than once but under ten times. V gene TRBV21-1 combines with J gene TRBJ1-4; the table's D call of TRBD1 was not tested on the DNA. TRBV21-1 is a documented pseudogene. CDR3 length equals 17 residues. DNA of the CDR3: TGTGCCAGCAGCAAACTGGCCCAAGGGGGCTTAAGGGAAAAACTGTTTTTT. Protein: CASSKLAQGGLREKLFF.

This chain connects TRBV7-3 to TRBJ2-1; D is uncertain. Per germline, CDR1 SGHTA and CDR2 FQGTGA. Trimming stripped 5 bases from V and 2 bases from J, with 19 bases between. This CDR3 contains 17 residues. The CDR3 region is CASSPMGRLSAYNEQFF. CDR3 DNA sequence: TGTGCCAGCAGCCCCATGGGCCGGCTGTCAGCCTACAATGAGCAGTTCTTC.

The chain recombines TRBV7-6 with TRBJ2-1; tentative D call: TRBD2 (6 bases). The CDR3 totals 16 residues. Per the germline V gene, CDR1 is SGHVS and CDR2 is FNYEAQ. The V gene lost 5 bases and the J gene lost 4 bases, with 18 bases spanning the gap. CDR3 DNA: TGTGCCAGCAGCCCCAGCGGTGGGGCGGGATACAATGAGCAGTTCTTC. Amino acid sequence: CASSPSGGAGYNEQFF.

V usage is TRBV6-5 and J usage is TRBJ1-3, with a possible D match to TRBD1 (6 bases). The V end was cut by 4 bases, the J end by 0 bases, with 10 bases between. Germline CDR1 and CDR2: MNHEY and SVGAGI. The length of the CDR3 is 15 residues. As DNA, the CDR3 is TGTGCCAGCAGTTTAGGGGGAGTCTCTGGAAACACCATATATTTT. This codes for CASSLGGVSGNTIYF.

The chain links TRBV13 to TRBJ1-2; D call uncertain. The CDR3 totals 12 residues. Trimming removed 4 bases from V and 4 bases from J, with 7 bases in between. Germline V lookup: CDR1 PRHDT, CDR2 FYEKMQ (reference sequence). Written as DNA, the CDR3 is TGTGCCAGCAGCTCGCGTCTCTATGGCTACACCTTC. It codes for CASSSRLYGYTF.

The rearrangement joins TRBV7-2 to TRBJ1-4, with D maybe TRBD1 (5 bases). Germline-derived CDR1 and CDR2 are SGHTA and FQGNSA. Between the trimmed V and J ends, which lost 5 bases and 7 bases, there was a span of 11 bases. This CDR3 region has 13 residues. The CDR3 reads CASSSRVFEKLFF. The CDR3 DNA reads TGTGCCAGCAGCAGCAGGGTGTTTGAAAAACTGTTTTTT.

The chain is built from TRBV15 and TRBJ1-6; unclear D gene. CDR3 length: 16 residues. Germline V gives CDR1 LNHNV, CDR2 YYDKDF (reference sequence). V lost 0 bases to trimming and J lost 4 bases, with 10 bases between them. The DNA for the CDR3 is TGTGCCACCAGCAGAGATATCACAAATTATAATTCACCCCTCCACTTT. Amino acid sequence: CATSRDITNYNSPLHF.

The rearrangement joins TRBV28 to TRBJ1-2; the D is unclear. The CDR3 has 14 residues. CDR1 and CDR2 (germline): MDHEN, SYDVKM. The V gene lost 2 bases and the J gene lost 10 bases, with 17 bases spanning the gap. The chain's CDR3 is CASSLTLGAPDYTF. For the CDR3, the DNA is TGTGCCAGCAGTTTAACCCTCGGAGCCCCTGACTACACCTTC.

This clone has a handful of counts. The chain employs TRBV30 and TRBJ2-2, with 11 bases lining up with TRBD1. The CDR3 spans 15 residues. Germline V gene data show CDR1 as GTSNPN and CDR2 as SVGIG (reference sequence). V gave up 6 bases and J gave up 3 bases; unmatched junction bases: 6. In nucleotides, the CDR3 is TGTGCCTGTACACCGGGACAGGGGGACACCGGGGAGCTGTTTTTT. Translating it yields CACTPGQGDTGELFF.

For the CDR3, the DNA is TGTGCCAGCACCCCCCGCGGGGGGCCGTTGGAGACCCAGTACTTC. This sequence encodes CASTPRGGPLETQYF. The V call is TRBV27, the J call TRBJ2-5; 8 positions match TRBD2. Germline CDR1 is MNHEY and CDR2 is SMNVEV (reference sequence). The V and J ends lost 7 bases and 5 bases, in that order; junction bases with no gene match: 12. The CDR3 has 15 amino acids.

The chain employs TRBV25-1 and TRBJ2-6; D uncertain. Germline V gene lookup returns CDR1 MGHDK and CDR2 SYGVNS. The CDR3 is 15 residues long. V lost 1 base, J lost 5 bases, and 9 bases lay in between. CDR3 in DNA: TGTGCCAGCAGTGAATCGGGTTTTAGGGCCAACGTCCTGACTTTC. Protein product: CASSESGFRANVLTF.

The chain recombines TRBV6-1 with TRBJ1-5; perhaps TRBD1 as D (5 bases). There are 17 residues in the CDR3. Germline CDR1 MNHNS, CDR2 SASEGT. Trimming pared 3 bases from V and 1 base from J, leaving 16 bases between. In DNA form, the CDR3 reads TGTGCCAGCAGTGAGTGGGCCCGGGGGGTCAGCAATCAGCCCCAGCATTTT. As protein: CASSEWARGVSNQPQHF.

The CDR3 sequence is CASRETSSYNEQFF. The CDR3 coding sequence is TGTGCCAGCAGAGAGACTAGCTCCTACAATGAGCAGTTCTTC. The chain has TRBV28 and TRBJ2-1; TRBD2 is a possible D gene (6 bases). Germline V gene data show CDR1 as MDHEN and CDR2 as SYDVKM. The CDR3 loop spans 14 amino acids. Between the trimmed V and J ends, which lost 6 bases and 0 bases, there was a span of 9 bases.

This clone has more than one count but fewer than ten. This chain connects TRBV19 to TRBJ2-1, with D tentatively TRBD2 (6 bases). The CDR3 consists of 12 residues. With 6 bases removed from V and 9 bases from J, the gap between germline ends came to 12 bases. Per germline, CDR1 LNHDA and CDR2 SQIVND (reference sequence). In DNA, the CDR3 is TGTGCCAGTAGCCGACTAGGACTTGAGCAGTTCTTC. It specifies CASSRLGLEQFF. The entire variable domain, with the rest obtained from reference TRBV19 and TRBJ2-1, is as follows: DGGITQSPKYLFRKEGQNVTLSCEQNLNHDAMYWYRQDPGQGLRLIYYSQIVNDFQKGDIAEGYSVSREKKESFPLTVTSAQKNPTAFYLCASSRLGLEQFFGPGTRLTVL.

This sequence joins TRBV5-6 and TRBJ1-5; the D is unclear. The CDR3 contains 19 residues. The V gene's germline CDR1 is SGHDT and CDR2 YYEEEE. V was clipped by 1 base and J by 2 bases, with 22 bases between them. The CDR3 nucleotides are TGTGCCAGCAGCTTGTTCGGGGATTGGACCGCCTCGGGCAATCAGCCCCAGCATTTT. Protein product: CASSLFGDWTASGNQPQHF.